The TCR beta chain under discussion was sequenced for a study of CD8 T cells in Susac syndrome. The authors carried out high-throughput sequencing of TCR beta. They applied it to CD8+ and CD4+ T cells obtained from blood. When the RNA was reverse transcribed, random hexamers were used with an input of 0.5 to 1 ug. TCRdb ran MiXCR on the immunoSEQ multiplex PCR reads and lists one entry per CDR3 protein. The table has some 300,000 distinct CDR3 sequences, 85% seen once; the top ten hold around 0.2%. Looked up from germline, CDR1 is MGHRA and CDR2 is YSYEKL. The CDR3 runs to 12 residues. Trimming took 1 base from V and 4 from J, leaving 4 bases between them.

This chain joins TRBV4-1 and TRBJ1-1; D gene ambiguous. The specimen was CD8+ T cells from PBMCs. The TCR originated in a human donor with multiple sclerosis. The CDR3 DNA reads as TGCGCCAGCAGCCAAGGATTCACTGAAGCTTTCTTT. Residues: CASSQGFTEAFF.